This TCR beta chain was profiled in a study of blood T cells in healthy people across ages. Using a J-beta primer mix together with a sample-barcoded 5' primer, a second PCR was run for roughly 6 to 12 cycles. TCRdb reprocessed the 5' RACE reads via MiXCR and lists one record per CDR3 protein. Here the sample spans roughly 800,000 distinct CDR3 sequences, just under 25% being singletons. The CDR3 consists of 14 residues. Trimming pared 1 base from V and 5 bases from J, leaving 12 bases between. CDR1 SEHNR and CDR2 FQNEAQ come from the germline V gene (reference sequence). This same sample was also part of a study on T cells of mothers and their children.

The chain is built from TRBV7-9 and TRBJ2-7; D is unresolved. The source is a boy between 5 and 17 years old in good health. The sequenced sample was blood. The CDR3 coding sequence is TGTGCCAGCAGCTTAGGTGCCCAGTTCCACGAGCAGTACTTC. This gives the protein CASSLGAQFHEQYF.